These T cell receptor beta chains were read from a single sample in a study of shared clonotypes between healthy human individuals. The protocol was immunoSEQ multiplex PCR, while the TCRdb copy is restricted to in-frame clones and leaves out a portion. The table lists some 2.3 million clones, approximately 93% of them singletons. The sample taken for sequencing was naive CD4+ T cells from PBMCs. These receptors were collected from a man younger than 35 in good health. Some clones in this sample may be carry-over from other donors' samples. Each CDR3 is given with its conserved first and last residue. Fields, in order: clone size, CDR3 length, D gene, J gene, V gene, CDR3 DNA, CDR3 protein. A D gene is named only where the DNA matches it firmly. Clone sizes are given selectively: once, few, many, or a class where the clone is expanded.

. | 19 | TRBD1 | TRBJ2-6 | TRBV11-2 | TGTGCCAGCAGCTCCCCGCGGACAGGGCTTCTGGGAGGGGCCAACGTCCTGACTTTC | CASSSPRTGLLGGANVLTF
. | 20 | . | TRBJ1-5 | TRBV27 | TGTGCCAGCACCCCCAGGGGACCAGGATTCGCGAAATATAGCAATCAGCCCCAGCATTTT | CASTPRGPGFAKYSNQPQHF
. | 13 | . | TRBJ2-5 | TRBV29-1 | TGCAGCGTTGAATGGCAGGACCAAGAGACCCAGTACTTC | CSVEWQDQETQYF
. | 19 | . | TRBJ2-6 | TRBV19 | TGTGCCAGTAGTCTGGAGGGCCAGCCTCGGCGTTCTGGGGCCAACGTCCTGACTTTC | CASSLEGQPRRSGANVLTF
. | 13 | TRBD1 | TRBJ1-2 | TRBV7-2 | TGTGCCAGCAGCTTGGGGACAGCGACTGGCTACACCTTC | CASSLGTATGYTF
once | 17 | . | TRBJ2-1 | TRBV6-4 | TGTGCCAGCAGTGAGGGTTTTGTCGGGACCGGGCTCAATGAGCAGTTCTTC | CASSEGFVGTGLNEQFF
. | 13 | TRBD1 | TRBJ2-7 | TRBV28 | TGTGCCAGCCTCGGGACAGCGGCCTACGAGCAGTACTTC | CASLGTAAYEQYF
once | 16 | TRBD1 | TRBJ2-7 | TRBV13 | TGTGCCAGCAGCACTCGACAGGGGGTAAGCTCCTACGAGCAGTACTTC | CASSTRQGVSSYEQYF
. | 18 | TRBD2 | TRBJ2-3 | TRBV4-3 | TGCGCCAGCAGCCAAGAGTTTGGGCTAGCGGGAGGAAGAGAACGGCAGTATTTT | CASSQEFGLAGGRERQYF
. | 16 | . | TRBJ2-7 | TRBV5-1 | TGCGCCAGCAGCTTGGTAAGGAGCGAACGCAACTACGAGCAGTACTTC | CASSLVRSERNYEQYF
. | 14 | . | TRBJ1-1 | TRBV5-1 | TGCGCCAGCAGGGACCAGGGTCCCGACACTGAAGCTTTCTTT | CASRDQGPDTEAFF
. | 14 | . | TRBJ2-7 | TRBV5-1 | TGCGCCAGCAGTACAAGGAGGGGATCCTACGAGCAGTACTTC | CASSTRRGSYEQYF
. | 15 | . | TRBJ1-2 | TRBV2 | TGTGCCAGCAGTCCCCGGATTAAAACCACCTATGGCTACACCTTC | CASSPRIKTTYGYTF
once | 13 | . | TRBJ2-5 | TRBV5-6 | TGTGCCAGCAGCTCGGGACCTCAAGAGACCCAGTACTTC | CASSSGPQETQYF
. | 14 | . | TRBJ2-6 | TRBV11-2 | TGTGCCAGCAGAACCGTTTCTGGGGCCAACGTCCTGACTTTC | CASRTVSGANVLTF
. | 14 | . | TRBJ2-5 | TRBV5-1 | TGCGCCAGCAGCCAGGTAGGGATCCAAGAGACCCAGTACTTC | CASSQVGIQETQYF
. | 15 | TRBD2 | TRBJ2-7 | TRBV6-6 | TGTGCCAGCAGCCCCGTCGGGGGGGCATTCTACGAGCAGTACTTC | CASSPVGGAFYEQYF
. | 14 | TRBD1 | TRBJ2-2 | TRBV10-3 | TGTGCCATCAATCCGACAGGGGGCGTCGGGGAGCTGTTTTTT | CAINPTGGVGELFF
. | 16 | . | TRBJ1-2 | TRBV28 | TGTGCCGGATCGGGGAGTCTCGGCCCTTCTAACTATGGCTACACCTTC | CAGSGSLGPSNYGYTF
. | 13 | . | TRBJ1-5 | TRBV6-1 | TGTGCCAGCAGTGAAGCGGGAAATCAGCCCCAGCATTTT | CASSEAGNQPQHF
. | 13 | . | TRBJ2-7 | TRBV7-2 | TGTGCCAGCAGCCTGCTCCTACCCTACGAGCAGTACTTC | CASSLLLPYEQYF
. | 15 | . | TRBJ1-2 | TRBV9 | TGTGCCAGCAGCGTAGATCCAAGACCTAACTATGGCTACACCTTC | CASSVDPRPNYGYTF
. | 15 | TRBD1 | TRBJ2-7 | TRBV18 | TGTGCCAGCTCACACAGGGGACAGGAAGTAAGGGAGCAGTACTTC | CASSHRGQEVREQYF
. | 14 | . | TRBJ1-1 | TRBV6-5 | TGTGCCAGCAGAAGGGGGGGCGCGGACACTGAAGCTTTCTTT | CASRRGGADTEAFF
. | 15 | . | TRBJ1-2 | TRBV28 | TGTGCCAGCAGTCCCTGGACGGGGGGGGGCTATGGCTACACCTTC | CASSPWTGGGYGYTF
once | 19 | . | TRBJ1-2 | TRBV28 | TGTGCCAGCAGTTTATATTTTAGGGCATATGTTTTGGGAAACTATGGCTACACCTTC | CASSLYFRAYVLGNYGYTF
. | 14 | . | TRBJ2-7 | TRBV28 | TGTGCCAGCAGTTTAATCGAGGTGATCTACGAGCAGTACTTC | CASSLIEVIYEQYF
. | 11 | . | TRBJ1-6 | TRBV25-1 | TGTGCCAGCAGTGAGGGAGGACCCCTCCACTTT | CASSEGGPLHF
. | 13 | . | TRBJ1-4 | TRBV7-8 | TGTGCCAGCAGCTTAGTTAATAATGAAAAACTGTTTTTT | CASSLVNNEKLFF
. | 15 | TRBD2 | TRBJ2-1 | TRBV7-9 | TGTGCCAGCAGCATTACCCTAGCGGGGTACAATGAGCAGTTCTTC | CASSITLAGYNEQFF
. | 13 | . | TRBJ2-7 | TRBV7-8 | TGTGCCAGCAGCTTAGTCTGGGAAGACGAGCAGTACTTC | CASSLVWEDEQYF
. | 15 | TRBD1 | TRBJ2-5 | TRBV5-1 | TGCGCCAGCAGGTATACCGGGACAGGCCCGGAGACCCAGTACTTC | CASRYTGTGPETQYF
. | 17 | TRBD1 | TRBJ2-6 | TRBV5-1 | TGCGCCAGCAGCTGGACAGGGATGGATTCTGGGGCCAACGTCCTGACTTTC | CASSWTGMDSGANVLTF
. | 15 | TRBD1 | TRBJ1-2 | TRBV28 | TGTGCCAGCAGCCTTGGACAGGGGGAAAACTATGGCTACACCTTC | CASSLGQGENYGYTF
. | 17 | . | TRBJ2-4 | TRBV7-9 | TGTGCCAGCAGCCTACTCGGCACCGTGGAGCTCGGTAACATTCAGTACTTC | CASSLLGTVELGNIQYF
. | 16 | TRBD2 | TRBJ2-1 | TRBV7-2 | TGTGCCAGCAGCTTAAAGGGACTAGCGGCTTACAATGAGCAGTTCTTC | CASSLKGLAAYNEQFF
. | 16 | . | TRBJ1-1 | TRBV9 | TGTGCCAGCAGCGTAGCCCCTTCAGCCTGGAACACTGAAGCTTTCTTT | CASSVAPSAWNTEAFF
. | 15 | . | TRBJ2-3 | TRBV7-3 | TGTGCCAGCAGCGAAGCGGCGGGGCCAACAGATACGCAGTATTTT | CASSEAAGPTDTQYF
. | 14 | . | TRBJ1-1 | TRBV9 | TGTGCCAGCAGTGATCGACGTAATGTCGGTGAAGCTTTCTTT | CASSDRRNVGEAFF
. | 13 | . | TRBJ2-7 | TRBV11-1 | TGTGCCAGCAGTGATCTACCCTGGTACGAGCAGTACTTC | CASSDLPWYEQYF
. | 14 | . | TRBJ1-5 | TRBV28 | TGTGTGGTTGGCCAATATGGCGGCAATCAGCCCCAGCATTTT | CVVGQYGGNQPQHF
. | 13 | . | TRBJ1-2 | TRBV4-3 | TGCGCCAGCAGCCAAGATAAGAGGGGTGGCTACACCTTC | CASSQDKRGGYTF
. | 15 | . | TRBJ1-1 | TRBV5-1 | TGCGCCAGCAGCTCGCAAGGGGCCGGGAACACTGAAGCTTTCTTT | CASSSQGAGNTEAFF
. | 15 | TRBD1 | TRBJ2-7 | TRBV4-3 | TGCGCCAGCAGCCAGACCGGGACAGGGGGCAACGAGCAGTACTTC | CASSQTGTGGNEQYF
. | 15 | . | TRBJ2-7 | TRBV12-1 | TGTGCCAGCAGCTCTCCTAGAGATGGCGCCTACGAGCAGTACTTC | CASSSPRDGAYEQYF
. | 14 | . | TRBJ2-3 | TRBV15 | TGTGCCACCAGCGATGAAGGGCGATCAGATACGCAGTATTTT | CATSDEGRSDTQYF
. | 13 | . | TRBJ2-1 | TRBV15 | TGTGCCACCAGCAGAGATTTGGAGAGAGAGCAGTTCTTC | CATSRDLEREQFF
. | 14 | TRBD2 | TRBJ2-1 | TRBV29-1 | TGCAGCGCCCATCTAGCGGGAGGAAATGTTGAGCAGTTCTTC | CSAHLAGGNVEQFF
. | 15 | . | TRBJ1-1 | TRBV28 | TGTGCCAGCAGTTTATGGAGGGAGATGAACACTGAAGCTTTCTTT | CASSLWREMNTEAFF
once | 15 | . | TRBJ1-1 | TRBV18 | TGTGCCAGCTCACTCGGACAGTCTCGGAACACTGAAGCTTTCTTT | CASSLGQSRNTEAFF
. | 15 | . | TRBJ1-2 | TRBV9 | TGTGCCAGCAGCCCCGATGCAAGTCTGGGCTATGGCTACACCTTC | CASSPDASLGYGYTF
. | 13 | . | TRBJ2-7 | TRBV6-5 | TGTGCCAGCAGGCCCGGGGAGCCCTACGAGCAGTACTTC | CASRPGEPYEQYF
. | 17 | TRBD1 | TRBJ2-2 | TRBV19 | TGTGCCAGTAGTATTAAGGGGGGGACAGGGTACACCGGGGAGCTGTTTTTT | CASSIKGGTGYTGELFF